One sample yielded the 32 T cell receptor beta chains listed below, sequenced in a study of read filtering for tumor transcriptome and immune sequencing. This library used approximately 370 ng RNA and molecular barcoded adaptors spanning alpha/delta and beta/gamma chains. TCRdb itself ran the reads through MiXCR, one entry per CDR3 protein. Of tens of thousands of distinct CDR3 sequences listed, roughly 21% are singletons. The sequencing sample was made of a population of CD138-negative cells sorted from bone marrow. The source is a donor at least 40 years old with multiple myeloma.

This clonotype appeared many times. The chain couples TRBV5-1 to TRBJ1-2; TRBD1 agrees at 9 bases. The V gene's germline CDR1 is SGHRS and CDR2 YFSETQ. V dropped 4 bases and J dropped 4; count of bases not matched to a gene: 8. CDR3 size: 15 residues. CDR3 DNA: TGCGCCAGCAGCCTAGGACAGGGGAGGATCTATGGCTACACCTTC. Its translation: CASSLGQGRIYGYTF.

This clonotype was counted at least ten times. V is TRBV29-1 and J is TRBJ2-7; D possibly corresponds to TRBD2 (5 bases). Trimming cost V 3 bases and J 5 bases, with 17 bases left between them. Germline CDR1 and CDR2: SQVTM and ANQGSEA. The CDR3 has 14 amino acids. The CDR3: CSVDPSRRANEQYF. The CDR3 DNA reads TGCAGCGTTGATCCTAGCCGTAGGGCTAACGAGCAGTACTTC.

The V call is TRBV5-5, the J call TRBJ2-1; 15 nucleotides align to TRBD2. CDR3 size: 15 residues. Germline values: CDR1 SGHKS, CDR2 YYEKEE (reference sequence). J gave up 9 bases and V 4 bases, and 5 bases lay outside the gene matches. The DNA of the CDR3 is TGTGCCAGCAGCGTTGGACTAGCGGGGGGGCTTGAGCAGTTCTTC. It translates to CASSVGLAGGLEQFF.

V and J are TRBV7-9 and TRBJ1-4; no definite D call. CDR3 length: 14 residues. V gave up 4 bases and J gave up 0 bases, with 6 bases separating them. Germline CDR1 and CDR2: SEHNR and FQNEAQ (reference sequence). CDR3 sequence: CASSYGTTNEKLFF. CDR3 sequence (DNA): TGTGCCAGCAGCTATGGGACAACTAATGAAAAACTGTTTTTT.

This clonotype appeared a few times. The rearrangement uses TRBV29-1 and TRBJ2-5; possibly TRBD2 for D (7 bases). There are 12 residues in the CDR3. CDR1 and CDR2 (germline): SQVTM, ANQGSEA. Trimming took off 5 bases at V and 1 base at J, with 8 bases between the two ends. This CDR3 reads CSVRGAQETQYF. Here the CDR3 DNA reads TGCAGCGTTCGGGGGGCCCAAGAGACCCAGTACTTC.

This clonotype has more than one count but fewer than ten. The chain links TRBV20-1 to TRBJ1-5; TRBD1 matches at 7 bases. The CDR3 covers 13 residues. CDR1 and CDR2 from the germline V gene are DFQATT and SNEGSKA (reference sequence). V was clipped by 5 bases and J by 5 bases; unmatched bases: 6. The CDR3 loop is CSAPTGLDQPQHF. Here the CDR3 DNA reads TGCAGTGCTCCGACAGGGTTGGATCAGCCCCAGCATTTT.

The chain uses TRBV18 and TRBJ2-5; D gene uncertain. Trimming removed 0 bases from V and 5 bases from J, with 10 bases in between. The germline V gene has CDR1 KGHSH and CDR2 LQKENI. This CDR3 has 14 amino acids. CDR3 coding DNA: TGTGCCAGCTCACCACCGGCTAACTGGGAGACCCAGTACTTC. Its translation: CASSPPANWETQYF.

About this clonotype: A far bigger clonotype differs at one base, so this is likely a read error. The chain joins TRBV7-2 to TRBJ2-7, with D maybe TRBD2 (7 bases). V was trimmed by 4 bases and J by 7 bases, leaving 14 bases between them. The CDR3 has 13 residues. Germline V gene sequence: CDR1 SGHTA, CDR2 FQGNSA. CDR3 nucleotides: TGTGCCAGCAGCTCACGCGGGGGCTATGAGCAGTACTTC. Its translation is CASSSRGGYEQYF.

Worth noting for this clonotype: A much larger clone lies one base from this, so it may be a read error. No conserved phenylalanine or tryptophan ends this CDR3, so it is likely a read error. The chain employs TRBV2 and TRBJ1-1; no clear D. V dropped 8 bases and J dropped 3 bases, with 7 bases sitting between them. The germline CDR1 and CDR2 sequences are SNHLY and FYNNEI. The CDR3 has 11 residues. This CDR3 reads CASVADTEAFL. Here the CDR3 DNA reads TGTGCCAGCGTAGCGGACACTGAAGCTTTCCTT.

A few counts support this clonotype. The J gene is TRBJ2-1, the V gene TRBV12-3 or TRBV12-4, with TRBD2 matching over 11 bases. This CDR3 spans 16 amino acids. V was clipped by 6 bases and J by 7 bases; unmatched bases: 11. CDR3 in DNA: TGTGCCAGCAGCCCCCGGGGTAGCGGGGGGGGTAATGAGCAGTTCTTC. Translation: CASSPRGSGGGNEQFF.

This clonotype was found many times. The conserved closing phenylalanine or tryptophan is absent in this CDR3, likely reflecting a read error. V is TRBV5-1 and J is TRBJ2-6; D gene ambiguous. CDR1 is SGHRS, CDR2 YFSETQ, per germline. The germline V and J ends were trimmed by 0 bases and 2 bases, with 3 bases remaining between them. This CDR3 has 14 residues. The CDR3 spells CASSLVAGANVLTL. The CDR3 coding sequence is TGCGCCAGCAGCTTGGTAGCTGGGGCCAACGTCCTGACTCTC.

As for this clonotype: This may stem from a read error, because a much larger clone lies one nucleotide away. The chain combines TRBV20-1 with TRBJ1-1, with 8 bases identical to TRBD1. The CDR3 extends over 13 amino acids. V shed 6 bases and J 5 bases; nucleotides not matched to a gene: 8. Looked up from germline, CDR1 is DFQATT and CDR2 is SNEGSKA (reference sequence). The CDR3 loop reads CSAKAGGGTEAFF. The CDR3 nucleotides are TGCAGTGCCAAAGCAGGGGGCGGGACTGAAGCTTTCTTT.

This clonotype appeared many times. The CDR3 region has the DNA TGTGCCAGCAGCCTGACAGGGGTCCATCAAAAACTGTTTTTT. Protein sequence: CASSLTGVHQKLFF. The genes are TRBV7-9 and TRBJ1-4; 8 positions match TRBD1. Trimming took 5 bases from V and 9 from J; bases not matched to a gene: 8. The CDR3 contains 14 residues. The germline V gene encodes CDR1 SEHNR and CDR2 FQNEAQ (reference sequence).

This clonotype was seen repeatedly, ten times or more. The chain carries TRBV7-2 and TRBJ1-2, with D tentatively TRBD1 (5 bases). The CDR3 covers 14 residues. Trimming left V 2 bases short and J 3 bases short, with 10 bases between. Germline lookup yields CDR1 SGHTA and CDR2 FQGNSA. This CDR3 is CASSLSREHYGYTF. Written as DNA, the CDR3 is TGTGCCAGCAGCTTAAGCAGGGAACACTATGGCTACACCTTC.

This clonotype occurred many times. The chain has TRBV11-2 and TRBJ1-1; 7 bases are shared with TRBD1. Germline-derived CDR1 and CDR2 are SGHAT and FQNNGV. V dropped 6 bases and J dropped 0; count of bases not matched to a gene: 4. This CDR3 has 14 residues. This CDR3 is CASRRQGLNTEAFF. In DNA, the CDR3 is TGTGCCAGCAGAAGACAGGGACTGAACACTGAAGCTTTCTTT. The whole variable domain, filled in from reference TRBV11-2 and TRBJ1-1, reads EAGVAQSPRYKIIEKRQSVAFWCNPISGHATLYWYQQILGQGPKLLIQFQNNGVVDDSQLPKDRFSAERLKGVDSTLKIQPAKLEDSAVYLCASRRQGLNTEAFFGQGTRLTVV.

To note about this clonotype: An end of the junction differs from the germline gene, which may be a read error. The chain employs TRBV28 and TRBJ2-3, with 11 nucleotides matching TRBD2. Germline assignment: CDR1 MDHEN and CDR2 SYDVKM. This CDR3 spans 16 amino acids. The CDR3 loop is CASGSGGATSSDTQNF. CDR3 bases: TGTGCCAGCGGTAGCGGGGGGGCTACTAGCTCAGATACGCAGAATTTT.

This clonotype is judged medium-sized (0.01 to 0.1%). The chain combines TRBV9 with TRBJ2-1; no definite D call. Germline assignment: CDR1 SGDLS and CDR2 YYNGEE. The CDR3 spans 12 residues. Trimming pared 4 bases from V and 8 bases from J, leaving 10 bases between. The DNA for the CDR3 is TGTGCCAGCAGCACCCGAGTTGATGAGCAGTTCTTC. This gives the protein CASSTRVDEQFF.

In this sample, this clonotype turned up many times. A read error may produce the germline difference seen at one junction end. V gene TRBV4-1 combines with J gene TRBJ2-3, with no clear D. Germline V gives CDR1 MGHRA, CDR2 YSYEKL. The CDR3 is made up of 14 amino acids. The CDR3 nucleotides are TGCGCCAGCAACCAACCACCAAAAACAGATACGCAGTATTTT. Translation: CASNQPPKTDTQYF.

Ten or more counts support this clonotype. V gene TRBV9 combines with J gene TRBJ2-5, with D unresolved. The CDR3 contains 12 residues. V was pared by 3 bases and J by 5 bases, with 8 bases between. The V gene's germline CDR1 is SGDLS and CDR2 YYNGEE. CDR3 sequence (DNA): TGTGCCAGCAGCGGACCCGCGGAGACCCAGTACTTC. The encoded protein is CASSGPAETQYF.

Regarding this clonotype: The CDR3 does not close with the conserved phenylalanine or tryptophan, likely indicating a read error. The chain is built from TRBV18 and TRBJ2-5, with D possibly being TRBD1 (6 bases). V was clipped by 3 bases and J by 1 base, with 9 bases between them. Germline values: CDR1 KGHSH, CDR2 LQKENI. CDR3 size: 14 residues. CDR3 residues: CASSPAGVQETQYV. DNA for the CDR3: TGTGCCAGCTCACCCGCAGGGGTCCAAGAGACCCAGTACGTC.

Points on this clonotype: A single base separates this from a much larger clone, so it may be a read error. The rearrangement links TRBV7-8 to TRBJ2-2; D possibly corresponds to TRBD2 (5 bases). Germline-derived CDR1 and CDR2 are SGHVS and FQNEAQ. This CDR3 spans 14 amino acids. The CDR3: CASSTRLDTGELLF. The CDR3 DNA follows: TGTGCCAGCAGCACCCGACTCGACACCGGGGAGCTGCTTTTT.

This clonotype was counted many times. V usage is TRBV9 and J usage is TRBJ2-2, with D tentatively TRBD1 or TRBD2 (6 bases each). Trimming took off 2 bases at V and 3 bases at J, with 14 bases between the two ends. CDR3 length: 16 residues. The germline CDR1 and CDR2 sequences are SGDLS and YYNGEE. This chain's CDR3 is CASSVRGTSYTGELFF. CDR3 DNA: TGTGCCAGCAGCGTTCGGGGGACATCTTACACCGGGGAGCTGTTTTTT.

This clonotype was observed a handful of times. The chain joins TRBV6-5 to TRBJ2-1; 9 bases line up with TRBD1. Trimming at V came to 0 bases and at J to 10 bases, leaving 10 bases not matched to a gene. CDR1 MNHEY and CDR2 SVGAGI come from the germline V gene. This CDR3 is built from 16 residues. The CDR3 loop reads CASSYSRDRVLREQFF. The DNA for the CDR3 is TGTGCCAGCAGTTACTCGAGGGACAGGGTCTTACGAGAGCAGTTCTTC.

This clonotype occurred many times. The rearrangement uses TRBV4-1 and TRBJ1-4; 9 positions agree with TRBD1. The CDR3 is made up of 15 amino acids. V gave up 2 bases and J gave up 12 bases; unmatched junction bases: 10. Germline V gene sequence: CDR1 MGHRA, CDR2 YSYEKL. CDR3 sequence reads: CASSQPGQGYRELFF. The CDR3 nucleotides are TGCGCCAGCAGCCAACCGGGACAGGGTTATCGGGAACTGTTTTTT.

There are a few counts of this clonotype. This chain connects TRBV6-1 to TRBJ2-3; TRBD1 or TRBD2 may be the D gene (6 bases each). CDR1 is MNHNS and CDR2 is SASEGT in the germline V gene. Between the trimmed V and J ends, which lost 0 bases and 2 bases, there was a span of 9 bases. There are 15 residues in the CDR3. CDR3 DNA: TGTGCCAGCAGTGAAGCGAGGGGGGTCACAGATACGCAGTATTTT. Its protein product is CASSEARGVTDTQYF.

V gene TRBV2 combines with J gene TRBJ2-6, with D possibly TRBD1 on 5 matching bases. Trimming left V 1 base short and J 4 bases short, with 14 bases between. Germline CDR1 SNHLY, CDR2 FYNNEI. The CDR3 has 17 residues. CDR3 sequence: CASSEGQGRSGANVLTF. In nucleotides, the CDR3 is TGTGCCAGCAGTGAAGGGCAGGGAAGGTCCGGGGCCAACGTCCTGACTTTC.

In DNA form, the CDR3 reads TGTGCCAGCAGACAAACAGCGACCTCTGGAAACACCATATATTTT. It codes for CASRQTATSGNTIYF. This rearrangement joins TRBV12-3 or TRBV12-4 to TRBJ1-3; no reliable D call. Trimming shortened V by 6 bases and J by 0 bases, and 12 bases separated the two germline ends. The CDR3 totals 15 residues.

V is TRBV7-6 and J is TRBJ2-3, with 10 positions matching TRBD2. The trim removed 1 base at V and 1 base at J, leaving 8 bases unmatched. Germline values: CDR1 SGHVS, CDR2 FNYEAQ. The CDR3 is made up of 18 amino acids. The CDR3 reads CASSLVPAGGLGTDTQYF. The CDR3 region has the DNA TGTGCCAGCAGCTTAGTTCCAGCGGGGGGGCTGGGCACAGATACGCAGTATTTT.

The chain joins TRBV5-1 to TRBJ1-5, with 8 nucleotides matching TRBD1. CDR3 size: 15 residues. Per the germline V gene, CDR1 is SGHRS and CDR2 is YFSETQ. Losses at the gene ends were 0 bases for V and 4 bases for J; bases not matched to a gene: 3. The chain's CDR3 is CASSLGTGMNQPQHF. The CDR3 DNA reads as TGCGCCAGCAGCTTGGGGACAGGGATGAATCAGCCCCAGCATTTT.

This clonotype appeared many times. CDR3 in amino acids: CASSDGPRSNQPQHF. The DNA of the CDR3 is TGTGCCAGCAGCGATGGGCCACGTAGCAATCAGCCCCAGCATTTT. The chain links TRBV6-5 to TRBJ1-5; D gene unclear. The CDR3 loop spans 15 amino acids. Trimming removed 6 bases from V and 0 bases from J, with 12 bases in between. CDR1 and CDR2 from the germline V gene are MNHEY and SVGAGI.

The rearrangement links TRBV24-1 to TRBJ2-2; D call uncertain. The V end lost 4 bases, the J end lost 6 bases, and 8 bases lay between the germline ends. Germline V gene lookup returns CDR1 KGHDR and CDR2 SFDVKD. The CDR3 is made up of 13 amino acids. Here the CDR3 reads CATSDVVSGELFF. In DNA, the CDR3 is TGTGCCACCAGTGACGTGGTATCCGGGGAGCTGTTTTTT.

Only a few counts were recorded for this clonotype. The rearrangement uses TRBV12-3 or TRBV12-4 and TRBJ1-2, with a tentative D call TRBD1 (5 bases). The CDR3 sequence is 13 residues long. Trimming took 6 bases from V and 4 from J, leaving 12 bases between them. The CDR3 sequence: CASRPGTAYGYTF. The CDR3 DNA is TGTGCCAGCAGGCCCGGGACGGCCTATGGCTACACCTTC.